The 27 T cell receptor beta chains below come from one sample, sequenced in a study of blood T cell repertoires in COVID-19. Assay used: immunoSEQ multiplex PCR; TCRdb lists only in-frame clones, some missing. Among some 99,000 clones listed, approximately 84% were seen once. The source material was peripheral blood. The receptors come from a woman aged 45 to 65 with acute or convalescent COVID-19.

The chain uses TRBV5-1 and TRBJ1-1; 8 bases are shared with TRBD1. The germline gives CDR1 SGHRS, CDR2 YFSETQ. After removal of 4 bases from V and 11 bases from J, the junction contained 7 bases not matched to a gene. CDR3 length equals 12 residues. This CDR3 is CASSTGTGWAFF. CDR3 DNA sequence: TGCGCCAGCAGCACCGGGACAGGTTGGGCTTTCTTT.

The chain joins TRBV6-5 to TRBJ2-3; 9 bases map to TRBD1. CDR1 and CDR2 from the germline V gene are MNHEY and SVGAGI. CDR3 length: 13 residues. Germline trimming cut 8 bases from V and 2 bases from J; bases unmatched to any gene: 2. CDR3 DNA: TGTGCCAGCGGGACAGGGAACACAGATACGCAGTATTTT. As protein: CASGTGNTDTQYF.

J is TRBJ2-3 and V is TRBV2; D is perhaps TRBD2 (6 bases). There are 14 residues in the CDR3. Germline assignment: CDR1 SNHLY and CDR2 FYNNEI. Trimming took 6 bases from V and 6 from J, leaving 16 bases between them. The CDR3 reads CASREGTYHDTQYF. The CDR3 region has the DNA TGTGCCAGCAGGGAGGGGACCTATCACGATACGCAGTATTTT.

The chain recombines TRBV11-3 with TRBJ2-2; tentatively, D is TRBD1 (5 bases). CDR1 is SGHNT and CDR2 is YENEEA in the germline V gene. V was clipped by 2 bases and J by 1 base, with 5 bases between them. The CDR3 runs to 14 residues. CDR3 protein: CASSLQGNTGELFF. CDR3 in DNA: TGTGCCAGCAGCTTACAGGGGAACACCGGGGAGCTGTTTTTT.

As for this clone: Different DNA sequences within this sample yield the same CDR3. The rearrangement uses TRBV6-5 and TRBJ1-6; 10 bases align to TRBD1. The V and J ends lost 0 bases and 10 bases, in that order; junction bases with no gene match: 3. Germline V lookup: CDR1 MNHEY, CDR2 SVGAGI. CDR3 size: 15 residues. In DNA, the CDR3 is TGTGCCAGCAGTTACTCCGGACAGGGGGGGTCACCCCTCCACTTT. This gives the protein CASSYSGQGGSPLHF.

V usage is TRBV9 and J usage is TRBJ1-2; D is perhaps TRBD1 (5 bases). The germline CDR1 and CDR2 sequences are SGDLS and YYNGEE. The V and J ends lost 4 bases and 10 bases respectively, with 14 bases between them. The CDR3 is made up of 12 amino acids. The CDR3 region has the DNA TGTGCCAGCAGCTCCGACAGTTCAGTCTACACCTTC. Its protein product is CASSSDSSVYTF.

CDR3 nucleotide sequence: TGCGCCAGCAGTGAAACGACTGGACCCCAGGAGGCATCGCAGTATTTT. It translates to CASSETTGPQEASQYF. J is TRBJ2-3 and V is TRBV5-1; TRBD2 might be the D (5 bases). V gave up 5 bases and J gave up 10 bases, with 26 bases separating them. From germline, CDR1 is SGHRS and CDR2 YFSETQ. This CDR3 has 16 amino acids.

The rearrangement links TRBV19 to TRBJ1-1; the match to TRBD1 covers 12 bases. This CDR3 contains 15 residues. J was trimmed by 6 bases and V by 5 bases; bases with no gene match: 7. CDR1 LNHDA and CDR2 SQIVND come from the germline V gene (reference sequence). The CDR3: CASSPSRDRGPEAFF. DNA of the CDR3: TGTGCCAGTAGTCCCAGCCGGGACAGGGGGCCTGAAGCTTTCTTT.

This chain connects TRBV29-1 to TRBJ2-4; D possibly corresponds to TRBD1 (6 bases). This CDR3 region has 13 residues. CDR1 SQVTM and CDR2 ANQGSEA come from the germline V gene. V lost 3 bases and J lost 2, with 8 bases in between. CDR3 coding DNA: TGCAGCGTTGACCAGGGGACCAAAAACATTCAGTACTTC. Translated: CSVDQGTKNIQYF.

This clone was seen only once. At one end the junction does not follow the germline gene, possibly because of a read error. The chain uses TRBV6-1 and TRBJ1-4; D remains ambiguous. Germline CDR1 and CDR2: MNHNS and SASEGT. CDR3 length: 13 amino acids. The CDR3 sequence: CASREGLVEKLFF. The CDR3 DNA is TGTGCCAGCAGGGAAGGACTTGTTGAAAAACTGTTTTTT.

The CDR3 here is CASSLSTGVNTEAFF. The CDR3 region has the DNA TGTGCCAGCAGTTTATCAACAGGGGTGAACACTGAAGCTTTCTTT. The chain couples TRBV28 to TRBJ1-1, with 7 bases fitting TRBD1. V shed 1 base, J shed 0 bases, and the junction held 2 bases outside the gene matches. Germline loops: CDR1 MDHEN, CDR2 SYDVKM. The CDR3 contains 15 residues.

V gene TRBV5-4 combines with J gene TRBJ2-7, with D uncertain. Germline loops: CDR1 SGHNT, CDR2 YYREEE (reference sequence). Trimming took off 0 bases at V and 4 bases at J, with 11 bases between the two ends. The CDR3 is made up of 14 amino acids. This chain's CDR3 is CASSLAANGYEQYF. The CDR3 DNA sequence: TGTGCCAGCAGCTTGGCAGCGAATGGTTACGAGCAGTACTTC.

The chain couples TRBV7-2 to TRBJ1-3; 9 nucleotides line up with TRBD1. From germline, CDR1 is SGHTA and CDR2 FQGNSA. J lost 7 bases, V lost 5 bases, and 9 bases had no gene match. This CDR3 has 15 residues. The CDR3 sequence is CASSLRTGQGNTIYF. The CDR3 DNA is TGTGCCAGCAGCCTTCGGACCGGACAGGGGAACACCATATATTTT.

The chain carries TRBV30 and TRBJ1-5, with 10 positions matching TRBD1. The CDR3 runs 17 residues. The V gene's germline CDR1 is GTSNPN and CDR2 SVGIG (reference sequence). Losses at the gene ends were 2 bases for V and 2 bases for J; bases not matched to a gene: 9. DNA of the CDR3: TGTGCCTGGAGTCAGGGACAGGGGACCAGTGGCAATCAGCCCCAGCATTTT. It yields the protein CAWSQGQGTSGNQPQHF.

This clone has only one observation. J is TRBJ1-1 and V is TRBV19; D possibly corresponds to TRBD1 (6 bases). The CDR3 loop spans 15 amino acids. The germline V gene has CDR1 LNHDA and CDR2 SQIVND (reference sequence). The V end was cut by 8 bases, the J end by 1 base, with 17 bases between. The CDR3 region has the DNA TGTGCCAGTCGATCATTCCAGGGGCAGAACACTGAAGCTTTCTTT. Translated, it gives CASRSFQGQNTEAFF.

This clone was recorded only once. V and J are TRBV2 and TRBJ1-2; D might be TRBD1 (6 bases). V gave up 8 bases and J gave up 2 bases, with 15 bases separating them. The CDR3 is 14 residues long. Germline V gene lookup returns CDR1 SNHLY and CDR2 FYNNEI. The CDR3 loop is CASSALTGNYGYTF. In DNA, the CDR3 is TGTGCCAGCTCCGCCCTCACAGGGAACTATGGCTACACCTTC.

The chain joins TRBV6-5 to TRBJ1-6; D remains unclear. Germline-derived CDR1 and CDR2 are MNHEY and SVGAGI. The CDR3 has 15 residues. Trimming took off 2 bases at V and 0 bases at J, with 5 bases between the two ends. DNA of the CDR3: TGTGCCAGCAGTTACCGGAGCTCCTATAATTCACCCCTCCACTTT. It yields the protein CASSYRSSYNSPLHF.

The chain recombines TRBV2 with TRBJ1-6; 7 nucleotides agree with TRBD1. CDR1 and CDR2 from the germline V gene are SNHLY and FYNNEI. CDR3 size: 16 residues. The V and J ends lost 6 bases and 6 bases, in that order; junction bases with no gene match: 11. CDR3 sequence reads: CASSKNRGGSNSPLHF. The CDR3 coding sequence is TGTGCCAGCAGCAAGAACAGGGGCGGTAGTAATTCACCCCTCCACTTT. The full variable domain, in which reference TRBV2 and TRBJ1-6 provide the parts outside the CDR3, is EPEVTQTPSHQVTQMGQEVILRCVPISNHLYFYWYRQILGQKVEFLVSFYNNEISEKSEIFDDQFSVERPDGSNFTLKIRSTKLEDSAMYFCASSKNRGGSNSPLHFGNGTRLTVT.

The rearrangement joins TRBV5-1 to TRBJ2-6; D is perhaps TRBD1 (6 bases). Germline V gives CDR1 SGHRS, CDR2 YFSETQ. V lost 0 bases and J 0 bases, leaving 16 bases between the germline ends. The CDR3 loop spans 19 amino acids. The CDR3 bases are TGCGCCAGCAGCTTGGCCGTAAAGGGGGTGCTCTCTGGGGCCAACGTCCTGACTTTC. Amino acids: CASSLAVKGVLSGANVLTF.

This rearrangement joins TRBV3-1 (or the pseudogene TRBV3-2) to TRBJ2-1; D might be TRBD2 (5 bases). The CDR3 contains 17 residues. The V end lost 5 bases, the J end lost 12 bases, and 29 bases lay between the germline ends. Germline V gene sequence: CDR1 LGHDT, CDR2 YNNKEL (reference sequence). The CDR3 loop reads CASSTWPSLPDGVGQFF. The DNA for the CDR3 is TGTGCCAGCAGCACCTGGCCTTCCTTGCCCGACGGGGTGGGGCAGTTCTTC.

The rearrangement uses TRBV28 and TRBJ1-1, with TRBD1 identical over 9 bases. The CDR3 sequence is 14 residues long. CDR1 is MDHEN and CDR2 is SYDVKM in the germline V gene. V lost 5 bases and J lost 5; bases outside the gene matches: 6. This CDR3 is CASSTGGEYTEAFF. DNA of the CDR3: TGTGCCAGCAGTACAGGGGGCGAGTATACTGAAGCTTTCTTT.

This chain uses TRBV19 with TRBJ2-3, with a possible D match to TRBD2 (6 bases). Trimming cost V 4 bases and J 2 bases, with 19 bases left between them. Germline CDR1 and CDR2: LNHDA and SQIVND (reference sequence). This CDR3 has 17 residues. CDR3 DNA: TGTGCCAGTAGTAAGGCAGGAGGGGCCCTCGCCACAGATACGCAGTATTTT. This encodes CASSKAGGALATDTQYF.

This chain links TRBV2 with TRBJ1-1; the D gene is possibly TRBD1 (5 bases). The CDR3 consists of 15 residues. Germline V gives CDR1 SNHLY, CDR2 FYNNEI. Trimming removed 0 bases at V and 6 bases at J, with 14 bases between. CDR3: CASSEAEGEGSEAFF. CDR3 DNA: TGTGCCAGCAGTGAAGCGGAGGGAGAGGGGTCTGAAGCTTTCTTT.

The chain carries TRBV12-5 and TRBJ2-2, with D possibly being TRBD2 (6 bases). Per the germline V gene, CDR1 is LGHNT and CDR2 is FRNRAP. Trimming left V 1 base short and J 6 bases short, with 15 bases between. The length of the CDR3 is 16 residues. In DNA, the CDR3 is TGTGCTAGTGGTTTGGCCCTAGCGATCGGGGCCGGGGAGCTGTTTTTT. Translated, it gives CASGLALAIGAGELFF.

The chain combines TRBV2 with TRBJ1-1; TRBD1 agrees at 8 bases. There are 13 residues in the CDR3. The ends lost 9 bases at V and 8 bases at J; junction bases unmatched: 11. Germline V gene lookup returns CDR1 SNHLY and CDR2 FYNNEI. The CDR3 region is CASVYRGELEAFF. The CDR3 bases are TGTGCCAGTGTATACAGGGGGGAGTTGGAAGCTTTCTTT.

The chain employs TRBV7-2 and TRBJ1-6; D may be TRBD1 (6 bases). Germline CDR1 and CDR2: SGHTA and FQGNSA. With 5 bases removed from V and 7 bases from J, the gap between germline ends came to 15 bases. This CDR3 is built from 15 residues. The CDR3 here is CASSLLGAGNSPLHF. The CDR3 DNA reads TGTGCCAGCAGCCTGCTGGGGGCTGGGAATTCACCCCTCCACTTT. The full variable domain, rest sourced from reference TRBV7-2 and TRBJ1-6, is GAGVSQSPSNKVTEKGKDVELRCDPISGHTALYWYRQSLGQGLEFLIYFQGNSAPDKSGLPSDRFSAERTGGSVSTLTIQRTQQEDSAVYLCASSLLGAGNSPLHFGNGTRLTVT.

The rearrangement joins TRBV6-5 to TRBJ2-3; TRBD1 agrees at 11 bases. With V trimmed by 5 bases and J by 3 bases, 4 bases remained unmatched. The CDR3 is 15 residues long. Germline CDR1 is MNHEY and CDR2 is SVGAGI. CDR3 amino acids: CASSTGTGGTDTQYF. The CDR3 coding sequence is TGTGCCAGCAGTACCGGGACAGGGGGAACAGATACGCAGTATTTT.